The rows below give T cell receptor beta chains drawn from one sample of a study of blood T cells in healthy people across ages. Each CDR3 protein is one row after TCRdb ran MiXCR on the 5' RACE reads. The repertoire holds roughly 2 million distinct CDR3 sequences, with about 50% as singletons. The sample comprised blood. The source of these receptors is a woman in her forties in good health. CDR3s include the opening cysteine and the closing phenylalanine or tryptophan. The order of the fields is CDR3 protein, V gene, J gene.

CDR3aa: CASSRSGTSTYEQYF
v_gene: TRBV7-2
j_gene: TRBJ2-7

CDR3aa: CASSDDYGYTF
v_gene: TRBV6-4
j_gene: TRBJ1-2

CDR3aa: CASSQDVRGLVPYNEQFF
v_gene: TRBV14
j_gene: TRBJ2-1

CDR3aa: CASSLPGTQGEQYF
v_gene: TRBV28
j_gene: TRBJ2-7

CDR3aa: CASSYSTLGRNQPQHF
v_gene: TRBV6-2/TRBV6-3
j_gene: TRBJ1-5

CDR3aa: CATSDFGNEQFF
v_gene: TRBV24-1
j_gene: TRBJ2-1

CDR3aa: CASSTSLARNEQFF
v_gene: TRBV5-6
j_gene: TRBJ2-1

CDR3aa: CATSDLNPGRYNEQYF
v_gene: TRBV24-1
j_gene: TRBJ2-7

CDR3aa: CASSLRGRAVEQFF
v_gene: TRBV27
j_gene: TRBJ2-1

CDR3aa: CSARGDRAFYEQYF
v_gene: TRBV20-1
j_gene: TRBJ2-7

CDR3aa: CASSPSGDEQYF
v_gene: TRBV5-1
j_gene: TRBJ2-7

CDR3aa: CSAPDRNQDTQYF
v_gene: TRBV20-1
j_gene: TRBJ2-3

CDR3aa: CASSPADREGTDTQYF
v_gene: TRBV18
j_gene: TRBJ2-3

CDR3aa: CASSLAPGRGDTQYF
v_gene: TRBV5-1
j_gene: TRBJ2-3

CDR3aa: CASSFTGLAQYF
v_gene: TRBV7-2
j_gene: TRBJ2-5

CDR3aa: CASRQGGSGGVNIQYF
v_gene: TRBV7-2
j_gene: TRBJ2-4

CDR3aa: CASSTPGSTNEKLFF
v_gene: TRBV5-1
j_gene: TRBJ1-4

CDR3aa: CASISDLGAGESTDTQYF
v_gene: TRBV12-3/TRBV12-4
j_gene: TRBJ2-3

CDR3aa: CASSTGLAGKSREQYF
v_gene: TRBV5-1
j_gene: TRBJ2-7